A single sample gave rise to the 2 T cell receptor beta chains below, sequenced in a study of cytomegalovirus exposure and HLA in healthy donors. Use of 60 Vbeta and 13 Jbeta primers characterized the PCR. Repertoires were generated with immunoSEQ multiplex PCR, while TCRdb's copy carries only in-frame clones and drops some. The table includes about 100,000 clones, around 78% detected once. Sequenced material: PBMCs. The receptors were gathered from a man aged 40-50 years in good health and CMV-seronegative.

A few counts support this clone. This chain uses TRBV19 with TRBJ2-3, with TRBD1 matching 10 bases. CDR1 and CDR2 (germline): LNHDA, SQIVND (reference sequence). The CDR3 is 15 residues long. With V trimmed by 5 bases and J by 4 bases, 6 bases remained unmatched. CDR3 coding DNA: TGTGCCAGTAGTTACCGGGACAGGGGTTCAGATACGCAGTATTTT. Translation gives CASSYRDRGSDTQYF.

V usage is TRBV18 and J usage is TRBJ2-3; 10 bases align to TRBD2. The CDR3 totals 17 residues. The ends lost 3 bases at V and 0 bases at J; junction bases unmatched: 6. Germline CDR1 and CDR2: KGHSH and LQKENI. CDR3 region: CASSPVAGGVSTDTQYF. In DNA, the CDR3 is TGTGCCAGCTCACCTGTAGCGGGGGGAGTTAGCACAGATACGCAGTATTTT.